The rows below give T cell receptor beta chains drawn from one sample of a study of T-cell reconstitution after alpha-beta-depleted transplantation in children. TCRdb re-analysed the PCR reads in MiXCR, keeping a single row per CDR3 protein. The table includes about 980,000 distinct CDR3 sequences, about 29% detected once. The sequenced sample was PBMCs, mostly from graft donor cells, obtained 360 days after TCRalphabeta/CD19-depleted stem cell transplant. The receptor set was obtained from a boy in the first two years of life who had a stem cell transplant for SCID, so the T cells may come from the graft donor. CDR3s include the opening cysteine and the closing phenylalanine or tryptophan. The order of the fields is J gene, clone size, D gene, V gene, CDR3 DNA, CDR3 protein. A D gene is named only where the DNA matches it firmly. Size tells how often a clone was seen (once, few, many) or the class of an expanded clone, and some rows leave it out.

j_call: TRBJ2-1; clone_size: -; d_call: TRBD1; v_call: TRBV30; cdr3_nt: TGTGCCTGGAGTGTAGGACAGGGCGACAATGAGCAGTTCTTC; cdr3_aa: CAWSVGQGDNEQFF
j_call: TRBJ2-7; clone_size: -; d_call: -; v_call: TRBV10-3; cdr3_nt: TGTGCCATCAGAGAACAGGTTAGATCGGAAGAGCAGTACTTC; cdr3_aa: CAIREQVRSEEQYF
j_call: TRBJ1-2; clone_size: -; d_call: -; v_call: TRBV5-5; cdr3_nt: TGTGCCAGCAGCTTGTATGCCAGGGGCTATGGCTACACCTTC; cdr3_aa: CASSLYARGYGYTF
j_call: TRBJ2-3; clone_size: many; d_call: TRBD2; v_call: TRBV5-1; cdr3_nt: TGCGCCAGCAGCTTCATAGCGGGGGTAACAGATACGCAGTATTTT; cdr3_aa: CASSFIAGVTDTQYF
j_call: TRBJ2-7; clone_size: few; d_call: TRBD2; v_call: TRBV11-2; cdr3_nt: TGTGCCAGCAGCTCCGAGCGGGGGCCCTTCTACGAGCAGTACTTC; cdr3_aa: CASSSERGPFYEQYF
j_call: TRBJ1-2; clone_size: few; d_call: -; v_call: TRBV6-2/TRBV6-3; cdr3_nt: TGTGCCAGCAGTTACCCGAAGGGGATTCTAAACTATGGCTACACCTTC; cdr3_aa: CASSYPKGILNYGYTF
j_call: TRBJ2-6; clone_size: few; d_call: TRBD1; v_call: TRBV4-3; cdr3_nt: TGCGCCAGCAGCCATCGGGACAGGGCCCCGTCTGGGGCCAACGTCCTGACTTTC; cdr3_aa: CASSHRDRAPSGANVLTF
j_call: TRBJ2-5; clone_size: few; d_call: -; v_call: TRBV12-3/TRBV12-4; cdr3_nt: TGTGCCAGCTTAGGGGGAAAGGTGGAGACCCAGTACTTC; cdr3_aa: CASLGGKVETQYF
j_call: TRBJ1-5; clone_size: few; d_call: TRBD1; v_call: TRBV6-2/TRBV6-3; cdr3_nt: TGTGCCAGCAGTTTCTCAGGGGGGGATAGAAGGCCCCAGCATTTT; cdr3_aa: CASSFSGGDRRPQHF
j_call: TRBJ1-1; clone_size: many; d_call: -; v_call: TRBV29-1; cdr3_nt: TGCAGCGTTGACGGCCACACTGAAGCTTTCTTT; cdr3_aa: CSVDGHTEAFF
j_call: TRBJ1-1; clone_size: -; d_call: -; v_call: TRBV29-1; cdr3_nt: TGCAGCGTTGAATCCAGTACTGAAGCTTTCTTT; cdr3_aa: CSVESSTEAFF
j_call: TRBJ1-1; clone_size: -; d_call: -; v_call: TRBV27; cdr3_nt: TGTGCCAGCAGGGAGACTGGCCGGGGTGATGAAGCTTTCTTT; cdr3_aa: CASRETGRGDEAFF
j_call: TRBJ2-1; clone_size: -; d_call: TRBD2; v_call: TRBV5-1; cdr3_nt: TGCGCCAGCAGGACTAGCGGGGGGGCCATCGTTGAGCAGTTCTTC; cdr3_aa: CASRTSGGAIVEQFF
j_call: TRBJ2-1; clone_size: few; d_call: TRBD1; v_call: TRBV20-1; cdr3_nt: TGCAGTGCTAGGGACAGGGTGTCCAACAATGAGCAGTTCTTC; cdr3_aa: CSARDRVSNNEQFF
j_call: TRBJ2-3; clone_size: -; d_call: -; v_call: TRBV6-5; cdr3_nt: TGTGCCAGCAGTTACTCGACCGGAGGGATCGGCACAGATACGCAGTATTTT; cdr3_aa: CASSYSTGGIGTDTQYF
j_call: TRBJ1-1; clone_size: -; d_call: -; v_call: TRBV4-1; cdr3_nt: TGCGCCAGCAGCCAAGACTGGGTTTGGGGCGATACTGAAGCTTTCTTT; cdr3_aa: CASSQDWVWGDTEAFF
j_call: TRBJ1-2; clone_size: -; d_call: -; v_call: TRBV3-1; cdr3_nt: TGTGCCAGCAGCCAAGTGTCCGCCCATGGCTACACCTTC; cdr3_aa: CASSQVSAHGYTF
j_call: TRBJ1-3; clone_size: -; d_call: -; v_call: TRBV3-1; cdr3_nt: TGTGCCAGCAGCCCCCTCCACCCTCTAGGCGAAGGAAACACCATATATTTT; cdr3_aa: CASSPLHPLGEGNTIYF
j_call: TRBJ2-4; clone_size: few; d_call: -; v_call: TRBV5-5; cdr3_nt: TGTGCCAGCAGCTTGGGACCGACGGAGAACATTCAGTACTTC; cdr3_aa: CASSLGPTENIQYF
j_call: TRBJ2-7; clone_size: -; d_call: TRBD2; v_call: TRBV5-1; cdr3_nt: TGCGCCAGCAGTCCTGGACTAGCAACGGTACACGAGCAGTACTTC; cdr3_aa: CASSPGLATVHEQYF
j_call: TRBJ2-2; clone_size: -; d_call: -; v_call: TRBV5-1; cdr3_nt: TGCGCCAGCAGCTTGGCCTGGGGAAGGGTAAACACCGGGGAGCTGTTTTTT; cdr3_aa: CASSLAWGRVNTGELFF
j_call: TRBJ1-5; clone_size: -; d_call: -; v_call: TRBV28; cdr3_nt: TGTGCCAGCAGCCACCGGGACGATGGGAATCAGCCCCAGCATTTT; cdr3_aa: CASSHRDDGNQPQHF
j_call: TRBJ2-5; clone_size: -; d_call: -; v_call: TRBV4-1; cdr3_nt: TGCGCCAGCAGCGCGCAACAGGTCCGAGGGACCCAGTACTTC; cdr3_aa: CASSAQQVRGTQYF
j_call: TRBJ1-2; clone_size: -; d_call: -; v_call: TRBV29-1; cdr3_nt: TGCAGCGTTGAAACGGGGACTATCTATGGCTACACCTTC; cdr3_aa: CSVETGTIYGYTF
j_call: TRBJ2-1; clone_size: -; d_call: TRBD1; v_call: TRBV7-9; cdr3_nt: TGTGCCAGCAGCTTAGCTTATCCCGGGACAGTGTACAATGAGCAGTTCTTC; cdr3_aa: CASSLAYPGTVYNEQFF
j_call: TRBJ2-7; clone_size: -; d_call: TRBD1; v_call: TRBV20-1; cdr3_nt: TGCAGTGCTAGGGCCGGGACAGGGAGCGGTTACGAGCAGTACTTC; cdr3_aa: CSARAGTGSGYEQYF
j_call: TRBJ2-5; clone_size: -; d_call: -; v_call: TRBV9; cdr3_nt: TGTGCCAGCAGCGCCGCCCGGGGCGGCCCCGTGGAGACCCAGTACTTC; cdr3_aa: CASSAARGGPVETQYF
j_call: TRBJ2-2; clone_size: few; d_call: -; v_call: TRBV20-1; cdr3_nt: TGCAGTGCTTTGGACTCCACCGGGGAGCTGTTTTTT; cdr3_aa: CSALDSTGELFF
j_call: TRBJ2-5; clone_size: -; d_call: TRBD1; v_call: TRBV4-1; cdr3_nt: TGCGCCAGCAGCCAAGATGTAGGAGACAGGGTATTCCAAGAGACCCAGTACTTC; cdr3_aa: CASSQDVGDRVFQETQYF
j_call: TRBJ2-3; clone_size: few; d_call: -; v_call: TRBV4-3; cdr3_nt: TGCGCCAGCAGCCAAGATCCTGGGGGGGGCCCGACAGATACGCAGTATTTT; cdr3_aa: CASSQDPGGGPTDTQYF
j_call: TRBJ1-1; clone_size: few; d_call: TRBD1; v_call: TRBV12-3/TRBV12-4; cdr3_nt: TGTGCCAGCAGTCCCCAGGACAGGGGGCGGACTGAAGCTTTCTTT; cdr3_aa: CASSPQDRGRTEAFF
j_call: TRBJ1-1; clone_size: -; d_call: -; v_call: TRBV15; cdr3_nt: TGTGCCACCAGCAGCCCCGAGGAGGCGGCTGAAGCTTTCTTT; cdr3_aa: CATSSPEEAAEAFF
j_call: TRBJ2-4; clone_size: few; d_call: -; v_call: TRBV6-2/TRBV6-3; cdr3_nt: TGTGCCAGCTCGGGGGTTGGGGAGAATAACATTCAGTACTTC; cdr3_aa: CASSGVGENNIQYF
j_call: TRBJ1-2; clone_size: -; d_call: TRBD1; v_call: TRBV11-2; cdr3_nt: TGTGCCAGCAGCCGCCAGGGGGGAGCTAACTATGGCTACACCTTC; cdr3_aa: CASSRQGGANYGYTF
j_call: TRBJ1-1; clone_size: -; d_call: -; v_call: TRBV6-5; cdr3_nt: TGTGCCAGCAGTTACGGGGTAGTTGCCCACTCAGCGAACACTGAAGCTTTCTTT; cdr3_aa: CASSYGVVAHSANTEAFF
j_call: TRBJ2-1; clone_size: -; d_call: TRBD1; v_call: TRBV28; cdr3_nt: TGTGCCAGCAGTGCGACAGGGCCCTACAATGAGCAGTTCTTC; cdr3_aa: CASSATGPYNEQFF
j_call: TRBJ2-5; clone_size: many; d_call: -; v_call: TRBV11-2; cdr3_nt: TGTGCCAGCAGCTTAGGTGGGATAATCGGAGAGACCCAGTACTTC; cdr3_aa: CASSLGGIIGETQYF
j_call: TRBJ2-1; clone_size: once; d_call: TRBD1; v_call: TRBV30; cdr3_nt: TGTGCCTGGAGTGCGGGACAGCTAAGGGGTAATGAGCAGTTCTTC; cdr3_aa: CAWSAGQLRGNEQFF
j_call: TRBJ2-7; clone_size: -; d_call: TRBD2; v_call: TRBV20-1; cdr3_nt: TGCAGTGCTGGGAGGGGTCTGGGGGAGCAGTACTTC; cdr3_aa: CSAGRGLGEQYF
j_call: TRBJ2-1; clone_size: once; d_call: -; v_call: TRBV5-1; cdr3_nt: TGCGCCAGCAGCCAGCTACTGGACATTGAGCAGTTCTTC; cdr3_aa: CASSQLLDIEQFF
j_call: TRBJ1-1; clone_size: -; d_call: TRBD1; v_call: TRBV2; cdr3_nt: TGTGCCAGCAGAGGACAGGGCGTGCCCACTGAAGCTTTCTTT; cdr3_aa: CASRGQGVPTEAFF